Detailed here is one T cell receptor beta chain. This entry comes from a study of T cells in localized non-small cell lung cancer. This table comes from immunoSEQ multiplex PCR, and its TCRdb copy is limited to in-frame clones, with some not included. The repertoire consists of roughly 24,000 clones, with about 85% occurring once and the leading ten covering roughly 9%. The CDR3 runs to 19 residues. Germline V gene lookup returns CDR1 SGHTA and CDR2 FQGTGA. V was pared by 4 bases and J by 1 base, with 11 bases of the junction left unmatched. The clonotype was recovered from a man aged 35 to 70 with stage III squamous cell lung carcinoma. Sequencing used peripheral blood, obtained before any cancer treatment. The chain combines TRBV7-3 with TRBJ2-6; TRBD2 agrees at 9 bases. CDR3 nucleotide sequence: TGTGCCAGCAGCTCCCTCCCCGTTAGCGGGGGTTCTGGGGCCAACGTCCTGACTTTC. The encoded protein is CASSSLPVSGGSGANVLTF.